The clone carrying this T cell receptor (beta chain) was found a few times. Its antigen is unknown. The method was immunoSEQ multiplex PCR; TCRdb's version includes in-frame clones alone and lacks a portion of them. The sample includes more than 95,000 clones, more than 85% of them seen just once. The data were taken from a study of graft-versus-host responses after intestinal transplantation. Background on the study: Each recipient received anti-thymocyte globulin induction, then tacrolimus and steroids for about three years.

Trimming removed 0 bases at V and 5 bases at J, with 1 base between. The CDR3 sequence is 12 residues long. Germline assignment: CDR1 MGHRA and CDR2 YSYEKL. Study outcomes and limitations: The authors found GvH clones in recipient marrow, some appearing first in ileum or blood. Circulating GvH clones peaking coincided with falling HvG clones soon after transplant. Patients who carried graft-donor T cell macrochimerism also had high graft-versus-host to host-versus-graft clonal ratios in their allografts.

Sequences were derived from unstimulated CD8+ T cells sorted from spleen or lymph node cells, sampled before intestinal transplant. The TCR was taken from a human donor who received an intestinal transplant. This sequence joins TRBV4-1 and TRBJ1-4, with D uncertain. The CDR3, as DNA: TGCGCCAGCAGCCAAGAAAATGAAAAACTGTTTTTT. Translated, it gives CASSQENEKLFF.